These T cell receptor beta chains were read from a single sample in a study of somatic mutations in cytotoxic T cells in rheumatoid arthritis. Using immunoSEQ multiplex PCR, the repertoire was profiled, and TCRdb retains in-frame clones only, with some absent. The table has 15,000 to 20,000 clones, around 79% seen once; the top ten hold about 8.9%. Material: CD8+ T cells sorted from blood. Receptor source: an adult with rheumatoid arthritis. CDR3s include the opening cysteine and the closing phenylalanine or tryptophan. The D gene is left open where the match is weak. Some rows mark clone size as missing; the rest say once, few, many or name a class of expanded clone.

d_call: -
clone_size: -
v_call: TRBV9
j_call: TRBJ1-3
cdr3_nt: TGTGCCAGCAGCGCCTACAGAGACTCTGGAAACACCATATATTTT
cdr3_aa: CASSAYRDSGNTIYF

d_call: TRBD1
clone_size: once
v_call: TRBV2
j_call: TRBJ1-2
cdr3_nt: TGTGCCAGCAGTGCCGGACAGGTAGTCTATGGCTACACCTTC
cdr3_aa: CASSAGQVVYGYTF

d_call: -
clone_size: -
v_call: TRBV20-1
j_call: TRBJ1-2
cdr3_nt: TGCAGTGCTAGAGGGCTACAGGGCTACACCTTC
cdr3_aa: CSARGLQGYTF

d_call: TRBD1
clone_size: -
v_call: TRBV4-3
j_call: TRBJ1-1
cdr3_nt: TGCGCCAGCAGCCGGCGCGGGACAGGGAGGGACACTGAAGCTTTCTTT
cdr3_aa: CASSRRGTGRDTEAFF

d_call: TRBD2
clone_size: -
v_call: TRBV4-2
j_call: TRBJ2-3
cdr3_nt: TGTGCCAGCAGCCATGAAGCGGGGGCTGCTAGCACAGATACGCAGTATTTT
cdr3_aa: CASSHEAGAASTDTQYF

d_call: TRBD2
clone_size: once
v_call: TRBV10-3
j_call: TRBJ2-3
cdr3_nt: TGTGCCATCAGTGAGTCGAGGGGGACTAGCGGGAGGATCTCAGATACGCAGTATTTT
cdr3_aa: CAISESRGTSGRISDTQYF

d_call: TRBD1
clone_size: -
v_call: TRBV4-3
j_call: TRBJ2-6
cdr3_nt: TGCGCCAGCAGCCAAGGGACAGGGGCACCCTCTGGGGCCAACGTCCTGACTTTC
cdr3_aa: CASSQGTGAPSGANVLTF

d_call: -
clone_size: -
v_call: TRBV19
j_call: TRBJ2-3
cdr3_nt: TGTGCCAGTTCTGCGCGGGGTAGTACAGATACGCAGTATTTT
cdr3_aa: CASSARGSTDTQYF

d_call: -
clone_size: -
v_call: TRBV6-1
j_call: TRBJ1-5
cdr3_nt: TGTGCCAGCAGAGTAACAGCTGATAGCAATCAGCCCCAGCATTTT
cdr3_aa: CASRVTADSNQPQHF

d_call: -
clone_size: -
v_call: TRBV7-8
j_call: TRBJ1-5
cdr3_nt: TGTGCCAGCAGCTCGGACAGCAATCAGCCCCAGCATTTT
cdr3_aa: CASSSDSNQPQHF

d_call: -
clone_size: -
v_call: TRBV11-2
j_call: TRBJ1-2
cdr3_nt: TGTGCCAGCAGCTTAGGGGGGGCAGGGTATGGCTACACCTTC
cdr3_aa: CASSLGGAGYGYTF